These T cell receptor beta chains were read from a single sample in a study of T cell responses to AZD1222 COVID-19 vaccine. Sequenced by immunoSEQ multiplex PCR; TCRdb stores in-frame clones only, minus some. The sample has around 130,000 clones, 93% seen once. The sample consisted of peripheral blood, taken on day 0 of AZD1222 vaccination. The receptor set was obtained from an adult in good health. CDR3s include the opening cysteine and the closing phenylalanine or tryptophan.

V	J	CDR3
TRBV11-2	TRBJ2-3	CASSPLRMSSDTQYF
TRBV6-5	TRBJ2-7	CALGTVYEQYF
TRBV6-2/TRBV6-3	TRBJ2-4	CASSYTRHRAKNIQYF
TRBV4-1	TRBJ2-7	CASSQVLGGVGGYYEQYF
TRBV5-1	TRBJ1-2	CASSSGATDTLPLGYTF
TRBV5-6	TRBJ1-5	CASRSAQPQHF
TRBV9	TRBJ1-1	CASSVASRGTEAFF
TRBV7-8	TRBJ2-7	CASSLGADYEQYF
TRBV7-3	TRBJ1-1	CASSLKPTHEAFF
TRBV19	TRBJ1-5	CAKNENQPQHF
TRBV2	TRBJ1-4	CASRGQETSAFRIRGKLFF
TRBV19	TRBJ1-4	CASTPGTSSGEKLFF
TRBV9	TRBJ1-5	CASSPTGDRNQPQHF
TRBV18	TRBJ2-7	CASSRQVEGEQYF
TRBV28	TRBJ2-7	CASSFSGVYYEQYF
TRBV7-9	TRBJ1-1	CASSLVVAENTEAFF
TRBV7-3	TRBJ1-2	CASSLLGTGGDNGYTF
TRBV14	TRBJ2-1	CASSQFKRESQFF
TRBV9	TRBJ2-7	CASSEQGSAEQYF
TRBV6-1	TRBJ2-7	CASSETTSTGLHEQYF
TRBV12-3/TRBV12-4	TRBJ1-2	CASSLASGYTF
TRBV28	TRBJ2-3	CASSLLLGNTDTQYF
TRBV5-1	TRBJ1-4	CASSFGRTNEKLFF
TRBV7-9	TRBJ1-1	CASSPVGRETEAFF
TRBV27	TRBJ1-4	CASSSNEKLFF
TRBV4-1	TRBJ1-1	CASSQEGRLMNTEAFF
TRBV27	TRBJ1-5	CASSLSGPGGGQPQHF
TRBV27	TRBJ1-1	CASSATGWTEAFF
TRBV27	TRBJ1-1	CASSLRGSLSAFF
TRBV19	TRBJ2-7	CASSIQQSSTYEQYF
TRBV19	TRBJ1-2	CASRYRGRGYGYTF
TRBV5-4	TRBJ2-3	CASSLVSPTDTQYF
TRBV6-5	TRBJ2-3	CASSYLGTQTDTQYF